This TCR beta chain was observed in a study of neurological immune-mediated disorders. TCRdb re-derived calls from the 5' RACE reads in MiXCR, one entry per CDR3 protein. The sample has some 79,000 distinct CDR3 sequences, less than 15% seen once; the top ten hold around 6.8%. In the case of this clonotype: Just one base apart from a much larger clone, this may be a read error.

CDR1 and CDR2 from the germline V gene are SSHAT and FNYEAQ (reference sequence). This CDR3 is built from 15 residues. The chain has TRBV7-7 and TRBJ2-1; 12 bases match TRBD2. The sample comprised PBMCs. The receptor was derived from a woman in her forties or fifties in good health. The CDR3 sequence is CASSSLAGGHNELFF. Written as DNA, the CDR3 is TGTGCCAGCAGCTCCCTAGCGGGGGGGCACAATGAGCTGTTCTTC.